This is a list of T cell receptor beta chains from one sample in a study of OX40 agonist ivuxolimab in advanced cancers. This table comes from immunoSEQ multiplex PCR, and its TCRdb copy is limited to in-frame clones, with some not included. The table lists tens of thousands of clones, roughly nine tenths of them singletons. The sequencing used CD4+ or CD8+ T cells sorted from blood, collected in a trial of the OX40 agonist ivuxolimab. All receptors come from an adult with an advanced solid tumor such as melanoma, head and neck, liver or kidney cancer. Both conserved end residues are part of each CDR3. Each record gives: V gene, J gene, CDR3 length, D gene, clone size, CDR3 DNA, CDR3 protein. D genes are given only for firm matches. Size is omitted from some rows. Given values are once, few, many or a class for expanded clones.

V: TRBV7-2
J: TRBJ1-1
length: 16
D: .
size: .
DNA: TGTGCCAGCAGCTCCGCATTGGCGGACACGAACACTGAAGCTTTCTTT
CDR3: CASSSALADTNTEAFF

V: TRBV7-6
J: TRBJ2-7
length: 17
D: TRBD2
size: .
DNA: TGTGCCAGCAGCTTAGCGGGGCTAGCGGTCTTTTCCTACGAGCAGTACTTC
CDR3: CASSLAGLAVFSYEQYF

V: TRBV6-5
J: TRBJ2-3
length: 13
D: .
size: .
DNA: TGTGCCAGCAGTTACAACGAGGGGGATACGCAGTATTTT
CDR3: CASSYNEGDTQYF

V: TRBV6-6
J: TRBJ1-1
length: 13
D: TRBD1
size: .
DNA: TGTGCCAGCAGGGGGACAGACAGCCCTGAAGCTTTCTTT
CDR3: CASRGTDSPEAFF

V: TRBV6-5
J: TRBJ2-3
length: 15
D: .
size: .
DNA: TGTGCCAGCAGAGAATCGGGCCGGAGCACAGATACGCAGTATTTT
CDR3: CASRESGRSTDTQYF

V: TRBV7-7
J: TRBJ2-2
length: 17
D: TRBD2
size: .
DNA: TGTGCCAGCAGCTCTTCGGTTAGCGGGAGGGCTACCGGGGAGCTGTTTTTT
CDR3: CASSSSVSGRATGELFF

V: TRBV11-1
J: TRBJ1-1
length: 14
D: .
size: .
DNA: TGTGCCAGCAGGAAAGACGGCCGGAACACTGAAGCTTTCTTT
CDR3: CASRKDGRNTEAFF

V: TRBV5-6
J: TRBJ2-7
length: 16
D: TRBD2
size: .
DNA: TGTGCCAGCAGCTCAACCGGGACTAGCGGATTCTACGAGCAGTACTTC
CDR3: CASSSTGTSGFYEQYF

V: TRBV27
J: TRBJ2-2
length: 18
D: .
size: .
DNA: TGTGCCAGCAGCCCCCTGTACATGTATTCCCCGAACACCGGGGAGCTGTTTTTT
CDR3: CASSPLYMYSPNTGELFF

V: TRBV27
J: TRBJ2-1
length: 15
D: .
size: .
DNA: TGTGCCAGCAGCCCCCTTAGGGGGGCCTACAATGAGCAGTTCTTC
CDR3: CASSPLRGAYNEQFF

V: TRBV29-1
J: TRBJ2-1
length: 15
D: .
size: once
DNA: TGCAGCGTTTTACCGTTCGGGGACTCCTACAATGAGCAGTTCTTC
CDR3: CSVLPFGDSYNEQFF

V: TRBV6-5
J: TRBJ2-2
length: 12
D: .
size: .
DNA: TGTGCCAGCAGTAAAAACACCGGGGAGCTGTTTTTT
CDR3: CASSKNTGELFF

V: TRBV10-2
J: TRBJ1-3
length: 15
D: .
size: once
DNA: TGCGCCAGCAGTGAGTCAGGGGGCTCTGGAAACACCATATATTTT
CDR3: CASSESGGSGNTIYF

V: TRBV5-1
J: TRBJ2-1
length: 15
D: TRBD1
size: .
DNA: TGCGCCAGCAGCCCGACAGGGAACAACTACAATGAGCAGTTCTTC
CDR3: CASSPTGNNYNEQFF

V: TRBV19
J: TRBJ1-5
length: 14
D: .
size: .
DNA: TGTGCCAGTAGTAGATACAGCGACAATCAGCCCCAGCATTTT
CDR3: CASSRYSDNQPQHF

V: TRBV15
J: TRBJ1-1
length: 16
D: .
size: .
DNA: TGTGCCACCAGCAGATTTTCCAGTGGAAGGAACACTGAAGCTTTCTTT
CDR3: CATSRFSSGRNTEAFF

V: TRBV19
J: TRBJ2-7
length: 15
D: TRBD2
size: once
DNA: TGTGCCAGTAGTATAGGACTAGCGGGGACCTACGAGCAGTACTTC
CDR3: CASSIGLAGTYEQYF

V: TRBV5-1
J: TRBJ2-1
length: 15
D: .
size: .
DNA: TGCGCCAGCAGCTTGTGGACAGAGTTATACAATGAGCAGTTCTTC
CDR3: CASSLWTELYNEQFF

V: TRBV20-1
J: TRBJ2-1
length: 11
D: .
size: .
DNA: TGCAGCTCAAAGCGGGTCAATGAGCAGTTCTTC
CDR3: CSSKRVNEQFF

V: TRBV2
J: TRBJ2-1
length: 16
D: TRBD2
size: .
DNA: TGTGCCAGCATTTACCCGACTAGCGGGAGTAGCGATGAGCAGTTCTTC
CDR3: CASIYPTSGSSDEQFF

V: TRBV6-6
J: TRBJ1-2
length: 13
D: TRBD1
size: .
DNA: TGTGCCAGCAGGGGACAGGGGGAGATTGGCTACACCTTC
CDR3: CASRGQGEIGYTF

V: TRBV19
J: TRBJ2-1
length: 13
D: .
size: .
DNA: TGTGCCAGTAGTATAGATTCGGCATCCATAGGGTTCTTC
CDR3: CASSIDSASIGFF

V: TRBV18
J: TRBJ2-2
length: 16
D: .
size: .
DNA: TGTGCCAGCTCACCCGGACAGCTAATGAACACCGGGGAGCTGTTTTTT
CDR3: CASSPGQLMNTGELFF

V: TRBV28
J: TRBJ1-2
length: 16
D: .
size: few
DNA: TGTGCCAGCAGTTTAGGTGGGACACCGAATAACTATGGCTACACCTTC
CDR3: CASSLGGTPNNYGYTF

V: TRBV5-1
J: TRBJ2-5
length: 14
D: TRBD2
size: .
DNA: TGCGCCAGCGCAGCGGGAGGGCCTCGGGAGACCCAGTACTTC
CDR3: CASAAGGPRETQYF